A single sample is the source of the 13 T cell receptor beta chains below, sequenced in a study of spatial heterogeneity in lung cancer. TCRdb reprocessed the 5' RACE reads with MiXCR, giving one entry per CDR3 protein. The sample has about 15,000 distinct CDR3 sequences; approximately 7.5% are singletons. Time point described: sample taken at primary tumor resection. TCRs were sequenced from unsorted whole RNA of tumor, nontumor lung or PBMC. This sample comprised PBMCs, obtained at surgery. Every receptor here comes from a female donor with early-stage non-small cell lung cancer.

As to this clonotype: Since a much larger clone is just one base distant, this may be a read error. The chain uses TRBV11-2 and TRBJ1-2; D gene ambiguous. This CDR3 contains 14 residues. The germline CDR1 and CDR2 sequences are SGHAT and FQNNGV. The chain's CDR3 is CASSLAPLGYGFTF. As DNA, the CDR3 is TGTGCCAGCAGCTTAGCCCCCCTGGGGTATGGCTTCACCTTC.

This clonotype was recorded at least ten times. The chain combines TRBV7-2 with TRBJ2-7; tentatively, D is TRBD1 (6 bases). Germline V lookup: CDR1 SGHTA, CDR2 FQGNSA. V gave up 3 bases and J gave up 2 bases, with 11 bases separating them. The CDR3 totals 14 residues. As DNA, the CDR3 is TGTGCCAGCAGCTTGGGGGCGGGCCCCTACGAGCAGTACTTC. Translation: CASSLGAGPYEQYF. The full variable domain, with the rest looked up from reference TRBV7-2 and TRBJ2-7, is GAGVSQSPSNKVTEKGKDVELRCDPISGHTALYWYRQSLGQGLEFLIYFQGNSAPDKSGLPSDRFSAERTGGSVSTLTIQRTQQEDSAVYLCASSLGAGPYEQYFGPGTRLTVT.

This clonotype was detected ten times or more. V and J are TRBV5-6 and TRBJ1-6; tentatively, D is TRBD1 (5 bases). The CDR3 spans 14 residues. V lost 0 bases to trimming and J lost 7 bases, with 8 bases between them. Germline V gene sequence: CDR1 SGHDT, CDR2 YYEEEE. CDR3 bases: TGTGCCAGCAGCTTGGAGGGGCCGAATTCACCCCTCCACTTT. Protein product: CASSLEGPNSPLHF.

This clonotype was found many times. This chain links TRBV20-1 with TRBJ2-1; TRBD2 aligns across 7 bases. Germline-derived CDR1 and CDR2 are DFQATT and SNEGSKA (reference sequence). The CDR3 contains 14 residues. V gave up 3 bases and J gave up 5 bases; unmatched junction bases: 7. The CDR3 loop is CSARGGRGDNEQFF. As DNA, the CDR3 is TGCAGTGCTAGGGGCGGGAGAGGTGACAATGAGCAGTTCTTC.

This clonotype was recorded many times. V and J are TRBV19 and TRBJ1-5, with a tentative D call TRBD1 (5 bases). This CDR3 region has 13 residues. CDR1 LNHDA and CDR2 SQIVND come from the germline V gene (reference sequence). Trimming cost V 3 bases and J 9 bases, with 12 bases left between them. DNA of the CDR3: TGTGCCAGTAGTATTTCCAGGGTAAGGCCCCAGCATTTT. It translates to CASSISRVRPQHF.

This clonotype occurred many times. V gene TRBV29-1 combines with J gene TRBJ1-1; a possible D gene is TRBD1 (6 bases). The CDR3 has 13 amino acids. Between the trimmed V and J ends, which lost 6 bases and 8 bases, there was a span of 19 bases. Germline V CDR1 and CDR2: SQVTM, ANQGSEA. CDR3 nucleotides: TGCAGCGTAGCCCGGGACACCGGTTCGGAAGCTTTCTTT. This gives the protein CSVARDTGSEAFF.

This clonotype was detected many times. The chain carries TRBV20-1 and TRBJ2-3; the D gene is possibly TRBD2 (7 bases). With 2 bases removed from V and 4 bases from J, the gap between germline ends came to 13 bases. The CDR3 consists of 14 residues. From germline, CDR1 is DFQATT and CDR2 SNEGSKA (reference sequence). CDR3 in amino acids: CSARPAGGPDTQYF. CDR3 coding DNA: TGCAGTGCTAGACCTGCCGGGGGGCCAGATACGCAGTATTTT.

This clonotype was found many times. The chain has TRBV12-3 or TRBV12-4 and TRBJ2-7; D is undetermined. The CDR3 extends over 11 amino acids. The V gene lost 2 bases and the J gene lost 3 bases, with 2 bases spanning the gap. The DNA of the CDR3 is TGTGCCAGCAGTTTATACTACGAGCAGTACTTC. Translating it yields CASSLYYEQYF.

This clonotype was seen many times. This sequence joins TRBV3-1 and TRBJ2-3, with 12 bases aligning to TRBD2. Germline loops: CDR1 LGHDT, CDR2 YNNKEL (reference sequence). With 0 bases clipped from V and 0 bases from J, the junction kept 1 base outside the gene matches. The length of the CDR3 is 17 residues. CDR3 loop: CASSQEGTSGSTDTQYF. CDR3 DNA sequence: TGTGCCAGCAGCCAAGAGGGGACTAGCGGGAGCACAGATACGCAGTATTTT.

This clonotype was detected many times. This sequence joins TRBV28 and TRBJ2-4; D is possibly TRBD1 (5 bases). Germline CDR1 is MDHEN and CDR2 is SYDVKM. The CDR3 consists of 14 residues. V was cut by 6 bases and J by 0 bases, with 9 bases left in between. The CDR3 nucleotides are TGTGCCAGCAGGGACACGGGAGCCAAAAACATTCAGTACTTC. Protein product: CASRDTGAKNIQYF.

This clonotype showed up just once. The chain links TRBV7-2 to TRBJ2-7; D is perhaps TRBD1 (5 bases). The CDR3 is 14 residues long. Germline assignment: CDR1 SGHTA and CDR2 FQGNSA. Trimming took off 3 bases at V and 2 bases at J, with 11 bases between the two ends. The CDR3 DNA reads as TGTGCCAGCAGCTTCCGACAGCCCCCCTACGAGCAGTACTTC. Its protein is CASSFRQPPYEQYF.

This clonotype was seen at least ten times. This sequence joins TRBV5-6 and TRBJ2-7; TRBD1 aligns across 9 bases. The germline CDR1 and CDR2 sequences are SGHDT and YYEEEE. V lost 4 bases, J lost 2 bases, and 10 bases stayed unmatched. This CDR3 is built from 16 residues. The CDR3 nucleotides read TGTGCCAGCAGCCGCACAGGGACAGGGACTCCCTACGAGCAGTACTTC. Amino acid sequence: CASSRTGTGTPYEQYF.

This clonotype was picked up many times. The V and J genes are TRBV7-2 and TRBJ1-6; the D gene is possibly TRBD1 (5 bases). The CDR3 totals 14 residues. Germline assignment: CDR1 SGHTA and CDR2 FQGNSA. Trimming shortened V by 10 bases and J by 7 bases, and 17 bases separated the two germline ends. This CDR3 is CAIKGRRINSPLHF. The CDR3 nucleotides are TGTGCCATCAAGGGACGGAGGATAAATTCACCCCTCCACTTT.